Listed here are 6 T cell receptor beta chains from one sample, sequenced in a study of cytomegalovirus exposure and HLA in healthy donors. 60 Vbeta and 13 Jbeta primers were used in PCR. Assay: immunoSEQ multiplex PCR; the TCRdb copy retains only in-frame clones and omits some. The sample lists about 77,000 clones, about 80% occurring once. The sequenced sample consisted of PBMCs. The receptors were sampled from a man aged 40-50 years in good health and CMV-seronegative.

The J gene is TRBJ2-7, the V gene TRBV5-1; no definite D call. CDR1 is SGHRS and CDR2 is YFSETQ in the germline V gene. The length of the CDR3 is 14 residues. Deletions cut 1 base from V and 2 bases from J, with 10 bases between. The CDR3 is CASSLNIATYEQYF. The DNA of the CDR3 is TGCGCCAGCAGCTTGAACATAGCTACCTACGAGCAGTACTTC.

The chain combines TRBV4-2 with TRBJ2-7; 10 nucleotides agree with TRBD1. Unmatched junction bases numbered 11, after V lost 6 bases and J lost 3 bases. Germline CDR1 reads LGHNA; CDR2 reads YNFKEQ. This CDR3 comprises 16 residues. CDR3 bases: TGTGCCAGCAGATTGGCCTCCGGGACAGGGGACTACGAGCAGTACTTC. Protein sequence: CASRLASGTGDYEQYF.

The chain employs TRBV4-2 and TRBJ2-7; a weak D match, TRBD2 (5 bases). The germline CDR1 and CDR2 sequences are LGHNA and YNFKEQ. The length of the CDR3 is 16 residues. V was shortened by 0 bases and J by 4 bases, with 16 bases between the two germline ends. CDR3 sequence: CASSQDVASNIYEQYF. For the CDR3, the DNA is TGTGCCAGCAGCCAAGATGTAGCGAGTAACATTTACGAGCAGTACTTC.

The table lists this clone with a few counts. The V call is TRBV4-1, the J call TRBJ2-1; no clear D. CDR3 length: 12 residues. With 3 bases removed from V and 2 bases from J, the gap between germline ends came to 2 bases. Germline V gene sequence: CDR1 MGHRA, CDR2 YSYEKL. The CDR3 sequence: CASSHTYNEQFF. CDR3 coding DNA: TGCGCCAGCAGCCATACCTACAATGAGCAGTTCTTC.

The V call is TRBV30, the J call TRBJ2-3; a weak D match, TRBD2 (6 bases). The germline CDR1 and CDR2 sequences are GTSNPN and SVGIG (reference sequence). The V gene lost 4 bases and the J gene lost 6 bases, with 17 bases spanning the gap. The length of the CDR3 is 14 residues. This CDR3 reads CAWTLVGGLDTQYF. CDR3 bases: TGTGCCTGGACACTGGTGGGGGGTTTGGATACGCAGTATTTT.

The genes are TRBV6-6 and TRBJ1-6, with 7 bases that match TRBD1. Per germline, CDR1 MNHNY and CDR2 SVGAGI (reference sequence). The ends lost 7 bases at V and 7 bases at J; junction bases unmatched: 10. The CDR3 spans 15 residues. The CDR3 protein is CASTRQGRSNSPLHF. The CDR3 region has the DNA TGTGCCAGCACTCGACAGGGTAGGAGCAATTCACCCCTCCACTTT.